The 12 T cell receptor beta chains below were found in one sample sequenced in a study of T cell repertoires in ileal Crohn's disease. Using immunoSEQ multiplex PCR, the repertoire was profiled, and TCRdb retains in-frame clones only, with some absent. The sample gives about 62,000 clones, less than 90% of which show up once; roughly 2% is in the top ten. Time point defined: neoterminal ileum biopsy at postoperative endoscopy, about 6 months after surgery. Sequenced: ileal tissue. The origin of the receptors is an adult with Crohn's disease.

The chain combines TRBV5-1 with TRBJ1-1; perhaps TRBD1 as D (5 bases). The germline V gene encodes CDR1 SGHRS and CDR2 YFSETQ. CDR3 length equals 15 residues. The ends were cut back, 2 bases at V and 2 bases at J, with 13 bases in the middle. CDR3 protein: CASSLGEWDNTEAFF. The CDR3 DNA follows: TGCGCCAGCAGCTTAGGGGAATGGGATAACACTGAAGCTTTCTTT.

The chain combines TRBV5-6 with TRBJ2-1; tentative D call: TRBD2 (6 bases). The germline CDR1 and CDR2 sequences are SGHDT and YYEEEE. V lost 4 bases and J lost 1, with 12 bases in between. The CDR3 is 15 amino acids. The CDR3 coding sequence is TGTGCCAGCAGCAGGGACTCAACATCCTACAATGAGCAGTTCTTC. Residues: CASSRDSTSYNEQFF.

The V gene is TRBV6-4, the J gene TRBJ1-1; TRBD1 is a possible D gene (5 bases). The CDR3 has 13 residues. Germline V gene lookup returns CDR1 MRHNA and CDR2 SNTAGT. V lost 4 bases and J lost 1, with 7 bases in between. This CDR3 is CASSARENTEAFF. As DNA, the CDR3 is TGTGCCAGCAGTGCCAGGGAGAACACTGAAGCTTTCTTT.

The CDR3 DNA reads as TGTGCCAGCAGCACGGACTTAAAGAGGGCTAATGAAAAACTGTTTTTT. It specifies CASSTDLKRANEKLFF. V and J are TRBV11-3 and TRBJ1-4; no clear D. CDR1 and CDR2 from the germline V gene are SGHNT and YENEEA. Trimming removed 5 bases at V and 3 bases at J, with 16 bases between. The CDR3 has 16 residues.

The CDR3 bases are TGTGCCAGCAGGGACGTGGGACTCGCTTCCTACGAGCAGTACTTC. Its protein product is CASRDVGLASYEQYF. The chain has TRBV6-1 and TRBJ2-7; a weak D match, TRBD2 (6 bases). With 6 bases removed from V and 1 base from J, the gap between germline ends came to 16 bases. CDR3 size: 15 residues. CDR1 is MNHNS and CDR2 is SASEGT in the germline V gene.

The chain joins TRBV29-1 to TRBJ1-1, with 7 bases identical to TRBD1. Germline assignment: CDR1 SQVTM and CDR2 ANQGSEA. The CDR3 sequence is 14 residues long. The trim removed 6 bases at V and 6 bases at J, leaving 13 bases unmatched. Here the CDR3 reads CSVQGPTGRAEAFF. For the CDR3, the DNA is TGCAGCGTGCAAGGGCCGACAGGGCGGGCTGAAGCTTTCTTT.

The chain employs TRBV10-1 and TRBJ1-1; D might be TRBD1 (5 bases). V dropped 8 bases and J dropped 1 base, with 17 bases sitting between them. The CDR3 loop spans 15 amino acids. Looked up from germline, CDR1 is WNHNN and CDR2 is SYGVQD (reference sequence). CDR3: CASAPLGGKNTEAFF. The CDR3 bases are TGCGCCAGCGCCCCCCTCGGGGGGAAGAACACTGAAGCTTTCTTT.

The chain joins TRBV27 to TRBJ1-4; the D gene is possibly TRBD1 (5 bases). CDR1 is MNHEY and CDR2 is SMNVEV in the germline V gene (reference sequence). V was trimmed by 5 bases and J by 7 bases, leaving 8 bases between them. The CDR3 covers 12 residues. The CDR3 protein is CASSGTSEKLFF. The CDR3 nucleotides read TGTGCCAGCAGTGGGACTTCTGAAAAACTGTTTTTT. Together with reference TRBV27 and TRBJ1-4, the CDR3 gives the full variable domain: EAQVTQNPRYLITVTGKKLTVTCSQNMNHEYMSWYRQDPGLGLRQIYYSMNVEVTDKGDVPEGYKVSRKEKRNFPLILESPSPNQTSLYFCASSGTSEKLFFGSGTQLSVL.

In regard to this clone: Lacking the conserved final phenylalanine or tryptophan, this CDR3 likely reflects a read error. The limits of the CDR3 on the DNA are not certain, so only TCRdb's listed CDR3 is given. The V and J genes are TRBV4-1 and TRBJ1-5; TRBD1 is the table's D call, not checked against the DNA. Germline V gene sequence: CDR1 MGHRA, CDR2 YSYEKL. The CDR3 length is 15 residues, termini included. The CDR3 reads CASSHGSPGRAILPV.

The chain joins TRBV27 to TRBJ2-1; TRBD1 matches at 11 bases. The ends lost 10 bases at V and 4 bases at J; junction bases unmatched: 9. From germline, CDR1 is MNHEY and CDR2 SMNVEV (reference sequence). CDR3 size: 15 residues. The CDR3 DNA reads as TGTGCCACCAACAAAGGGACAGGGGGATACAATGAGCAGTTCTTC. This translates into CATNKGTGGYNEQFF.

The chain couples TRBV27 to TRBJ2-7; no clear D. There are 11 residues in the CDR3. Trimming shortened V by 4 bases and J by 4 bases, and 5 bases separated the two germline ends. Germline V lookup: CDR1 MNHEY, CDR2 SMNVEV (reference sequence). The CDR3 DNA follows: TGTGCCAGCAGTTACAATTACGAGCAGTACTTC. This gives the protein CASSYNYEQYF.

V is TRBV6-6 and J is TRBJ1-1; D possibly corresponds to TRBD1 (5 bases). This CDR3 has 13 residues. V dropped 6 bases and J dropped 7 bases, with 15 bases sitting between them. Germline V CDR1 and CDR2: MNHNY, SVGAGI (reference sequence). The CDR3 region has the DNA TGTGCCAGCAGCTACCTTCGGGGGGATGAAGCTTTCTTT. This codes for CASSYLRGDEAFF.